The 11 T cell receptor beta chains below come from one sample, sequenced in a study of CD8 T cells in ankylosing spondylitis. A single record per CDR3 protein comes from TCRdb applying MiXCR to the 5' RACE reads. The data contain 200,000 to 300,000 distinct CDR3 sequences, under 12% of them seen just once; the ten biggest clones take up 2.6%. The sample taken for sequencing was blood, either unsorted or a sorted T cell fraction (not recorded which). The receptors originated from a male donor with ankylosing spondylitis or in good health (not recorded which).

This clonotype was observed many times. V is TRBV12-5 and J is TRBJ1-1, with D perhaps TRBD1 (6 bases). Germline CDR1 and CDR2: LGHNT and FRNRAP. V shed 2 bases and J shed 6 bases, with 10 bases lying between them. The CDR3 runs 13 residues. CDR3 sequence reads: CASGLLTGAEAFF. The CDR3 DNA is TGTGCTAGTGGTTTGTTGACAGGAGCTGAAGCTTTCTTT.

At least ten counts were recorded for this clonotype. This chain joins TRBV21-1 and TRBJ2-7; TRBD1 reflects the table's D call only, with no check against the DNA. TRBV21-1 is annotated as a pseudogene. This CDR3 spans 14 amino acids. CDR3 amino acids: CASSGGQGRYEQYF. In DNA, the CDR3 is TGTGCCAGCAGCGGCGGACAGGGGCGCTACGAGCAGTACTTC.

This clonotype was detected many times. The genes are TRBV27 and TRBJ2-5; 14 positions match TRBD2. V was clipped by 6 bases and J by 4 bases; unmatched bases: 4. This CDR3 is 15 amino acids long. CDR1 and CDR2 from the germline V gene are MNHEY and SMNVEV (reference sequence). The CDR3 nucleotides read TGTGCCAGCAGCTCCGGGACTAGCGGGAGAGAGACCCAGTACTTC. Translation: CASSSGTSGRETQYF.

This clonotype has ten or more counts. This chain uses TRBV6-1 with TRBJ1-5; weak D call: TRBD1 (6 bases). V shed 6 bases and J shed 0 bases, with 15 bases lying between them. The germline V gene has CDR1 MNHNS and CDR2 SASEGT. The CDR3 consists of 16 residues. CDR3: CASSASGGDSNQPQHF. DNA of the CDR3: TGTGCCAGCAGCGCTTCTGGGGGCGATAGCAATCAGCCCCAGCATTTT.

This clonotype was counted ten times or more. The V and J genes are TRBV3-1 and TRBJ2-7; a possible D gene is TRBD2 (7 bases). CDR1 and CDR2 (germline): LGHDT, YNNKEL (reference sequence). The CDR3 totals 16 residues. Between the trimmed V and J ends, which lost 1 base and 0 bases, there was a span of 13 bases. CDR3 loop: CASSQAGGQGSYEQYF. The CDR3, as DNA: TGTGCCAGCAGCCAAGCCGGGGGGCAAGGCTCCTACGAGCAGTACTTC.

The chain has TRBV20-1 and TRBJ2-3, with 10 bases aligning to TRBD2. This CDR3 region has 16 residues. The junction had 13 bases not matched to a gene; V was cut back by 4 bases and J by 6 bases. From germline, CDR1 is DFQATT and CDR2 SNEGSKA (reference sequence). The CDR3 DNA reads TGCAGTGCTAAGAAGGCTAGCGGGGGCCGCGGCGATACGCAGTATTTT. Protein: CSAKKASGGRGDTQYF.

This clonotype was recorded many times. The chain is built from TRBV12-3 or TRBV12-4 and TRBJ2-1; 13 nucleotides agree with TRBD2. This CDR3 has 15 amino acids. With 6 bases clipped from V and 7 bases from J, the junction kept 6 bases outside the gene matches. The CDR3 reads CASSPGLAGRNEQFF. CDR3 nucleotides: TGTGCCAGCAGCCCGGGACTAGCGGGGAGGAATGAGCAGTTCTTC.

Many counts were recorded for this clonotype. This chain connects TRBV11-2 to TRBJ2-5; 7 positions agree with TRBD2. This CDR3 region has 15 residues. CDR1 and CDR2 from the germline V gene are SGHAT and FQNNGV. V trimming: 4 bases; J trimming: 7 bases; junction bases outside the gene matches: 12. CDR3 sequence reads: CASSSNRGGMGTQYF. The CDR3 bases are TGTGCCAGCAGCTCCAACCGCGGGGGAATGGGGACCCAGTACTTC.

This clonotype appeared many times. The chain links TRBV5-1 to TRBJ1-1; TRBD1 might be the D (6 bases). This CDR3 contains 14 residues. Per the germline V gene, CDR1 is SGHRS and CDR2 is YFSETQ. Trimming removed 6 bases at V and 1 base at J, with 13 bases between. This chain's CDR3 is CASNQDSSNTEAFF. CDR3 sequence (DNA): TGCGCCAGCAACCAGGACAGTTCGAACACTGAAGCTTTCTTT.

V gene TRBV20-1 combines with J gene TRBJ2-4, with 13 bases aligning to TRBD2. This CDR3 spans 20 amino acids. The V and J ends lost 3 bases and 2 bases, in that order; junction bases with no gene match: 16. In germline, CDR1 is DFQATT, CDR2 SNEGSKA (reference sequence). The CDR3 DNA reads as TGCAGTGCTAGGGGGGACCTACTAGCGGGAGGGCCGGGAACCAAAAACATTCAGTACTTC. Protein sequence: CSARGDLLAGGPGTKNIQYF.

This clonotype has ten or more counts. The chain is built from TRBV7-8 and TRBJ1-1, with a possible D match to TRBD1 (5 bases). Trimming pared 7 bases from V and 2 bases from J, leaving 11 bases between. This CDR3 comprises 13 residues. CDR1 and CDR2 (germline): SGHVS, FQNEAQ. The CDR3 bases are TGTGCCAGCACCACAGGCCTTAACACTGAAGCTTTCTTT. This translates into CASTTGLNTEAFF.